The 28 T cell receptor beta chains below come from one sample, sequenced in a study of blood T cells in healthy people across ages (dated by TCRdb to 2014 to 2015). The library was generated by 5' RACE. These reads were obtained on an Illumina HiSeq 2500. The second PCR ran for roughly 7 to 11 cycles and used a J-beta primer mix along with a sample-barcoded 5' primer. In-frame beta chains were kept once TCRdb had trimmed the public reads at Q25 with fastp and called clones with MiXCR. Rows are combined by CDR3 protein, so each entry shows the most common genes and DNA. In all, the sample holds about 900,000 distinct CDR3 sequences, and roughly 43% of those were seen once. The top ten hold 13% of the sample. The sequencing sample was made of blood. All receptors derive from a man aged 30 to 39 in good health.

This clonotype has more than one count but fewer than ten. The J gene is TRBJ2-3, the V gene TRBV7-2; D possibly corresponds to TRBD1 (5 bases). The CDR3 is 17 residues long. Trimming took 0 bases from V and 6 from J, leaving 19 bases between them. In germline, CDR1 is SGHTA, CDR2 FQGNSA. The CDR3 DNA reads TGTGCCAGCAGCTTAGCCCTGGGGCCTCTCTTCGCGGATACGCAGTATTTT. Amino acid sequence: CASSLALGPLFADTQYF.

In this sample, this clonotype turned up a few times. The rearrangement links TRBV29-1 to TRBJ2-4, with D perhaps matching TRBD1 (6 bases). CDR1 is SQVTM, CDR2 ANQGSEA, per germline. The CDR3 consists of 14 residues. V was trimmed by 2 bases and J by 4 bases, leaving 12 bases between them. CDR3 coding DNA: TGCAGCGTTGAAACCAGGGGCCCGAAAAACATTCAGTACTTC. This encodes CSVETRGPKNIQYF.

The CDR3 nucleotides are TGCGCCAGCCGGGGACAGGGAAGGCCTGAAGCTTTCTTT. Amino acid sequence: CASRGQGRPEAFF. The gene calls are TRBV5-1 and TRBJ1-1; 9 bases are shared with TRBD1. This CDR3 is 13 amino acids long. Germline V lookup: CDR1 SGHRS, CDR2 YFSETQ. V lost 7 bases to trimming and J lost 6 bases; unmatched junction nucleotides: 7. The entire variable domain, with the rest obtained from reference TRBV5-1 and TRBJ1-1, is as follows: KAGVTQTPRYLIKTRGQQVTLSCSPISGHRSVSWYQQTPGQGLQFLFEYFSETQRNKGNFPGRFSGRQFSNSRSEMNVSTLELGDSALYLCASRGQGRPEAFFGQGTRLTVV.

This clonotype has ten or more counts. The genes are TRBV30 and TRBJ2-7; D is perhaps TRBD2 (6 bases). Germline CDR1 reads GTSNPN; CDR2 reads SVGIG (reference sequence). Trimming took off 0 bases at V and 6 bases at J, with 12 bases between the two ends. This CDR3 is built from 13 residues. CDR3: CAWSVRLGSEQYF. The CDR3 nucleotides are TGTGCCTGGAGTGTAAGACTAGGAAGCGAGCAGTACTTC.

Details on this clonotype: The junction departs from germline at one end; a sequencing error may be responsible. CDR3 coding DNA: TGTGCCAACAGCCCGACTTACAGGGGGCTCTACGAGCAGTACTTC. It codes for CANSPTYRGLYEQYF. V usage is TRBV7-2 and J usage is TRBJ2-7; 9 bases match TRBD1. Per the germline V gene, CDR1 is SGHTA and CDR2 is FQGNSA. The length of the CDR3 is 15 residues.

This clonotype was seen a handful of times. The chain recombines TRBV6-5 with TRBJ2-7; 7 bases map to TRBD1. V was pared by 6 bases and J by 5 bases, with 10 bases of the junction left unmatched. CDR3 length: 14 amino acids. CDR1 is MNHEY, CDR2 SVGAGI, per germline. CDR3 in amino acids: CASRKQGPGDEQYF. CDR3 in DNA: TGTGCCAGCAGAAAACAGGGGCCGGGCGACGAGCAGTACTTC.

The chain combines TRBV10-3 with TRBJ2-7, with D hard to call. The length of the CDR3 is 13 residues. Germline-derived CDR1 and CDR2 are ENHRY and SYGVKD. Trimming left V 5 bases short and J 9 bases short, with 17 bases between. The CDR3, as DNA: TGTGCCATCAGTATCGAAAAGTCCCACCCGCAGTACTTC. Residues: CAISIEKSHPQYF.

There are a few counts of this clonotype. The CDR3 spells CAIQDGQGVEQYF. The CDR3 DNA follows: TGTGCCATCCAAGACGGACAGGGTGTCGAGCAGTACTTC. The V gene is TRBV10-3, the J gene TRBJ2-7; 8 positions match TRBD1. V lost 8 bases and J lost 6; bases outside the gene matches: 9. The germline gives CDR1 ENHRY, CDR2 SYGVKD. There are 13 residues in the CDR3.

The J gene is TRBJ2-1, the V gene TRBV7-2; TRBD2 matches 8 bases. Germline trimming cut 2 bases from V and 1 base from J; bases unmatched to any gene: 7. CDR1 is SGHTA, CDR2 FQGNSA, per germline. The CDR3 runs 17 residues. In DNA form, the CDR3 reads TGTGCCAGCAGCTTATCGAACGGGGGGGCGTCCTACAATGAGCAGTTCTTC. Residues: CASSLSNGGASYNEQFF.

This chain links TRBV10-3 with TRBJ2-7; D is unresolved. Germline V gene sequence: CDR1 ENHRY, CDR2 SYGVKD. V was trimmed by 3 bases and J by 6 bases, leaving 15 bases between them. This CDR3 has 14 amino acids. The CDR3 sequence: CAISEGSRNGEQYF. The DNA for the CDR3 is TGTGCCATCAGTGAAGGGTCCAGAAATGGCGAGCAGTACTTC.

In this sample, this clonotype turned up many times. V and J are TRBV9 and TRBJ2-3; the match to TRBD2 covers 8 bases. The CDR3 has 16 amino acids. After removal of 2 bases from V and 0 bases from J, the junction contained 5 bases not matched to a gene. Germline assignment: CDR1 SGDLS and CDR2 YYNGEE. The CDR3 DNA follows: TGTGCCAGCAGCGTTGGAGCGGGGGCTAGCACAGATACGCAGTATTTT. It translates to CASSVGAGASTDTQYF.

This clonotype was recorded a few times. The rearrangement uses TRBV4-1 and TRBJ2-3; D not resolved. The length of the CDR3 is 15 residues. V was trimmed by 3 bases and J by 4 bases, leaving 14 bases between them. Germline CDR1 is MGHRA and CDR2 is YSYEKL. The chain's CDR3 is CASSQKIVGSDTQYF. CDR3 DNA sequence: TGCGCCAGCAGCCAGAAGATAGTAGGGTCAGATACGCAGTATTTT.

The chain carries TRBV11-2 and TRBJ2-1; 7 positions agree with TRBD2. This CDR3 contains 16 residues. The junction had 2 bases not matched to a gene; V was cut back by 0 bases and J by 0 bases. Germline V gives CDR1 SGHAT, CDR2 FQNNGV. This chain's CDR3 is CASSLEPGGSYNEQFF. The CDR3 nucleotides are TGTGCCAGCAGCTTAGAACCGGGGGGCTCCTACAATGAGCAGTTCTTC.

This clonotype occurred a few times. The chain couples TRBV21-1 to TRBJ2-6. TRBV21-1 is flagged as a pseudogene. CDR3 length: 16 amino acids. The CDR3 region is CASSKRLHSGANVLTF. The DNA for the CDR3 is TGTGCCAGCAGCAAGAGACTCCACTCTGGGGCCAACGTCCTGACTTTC.

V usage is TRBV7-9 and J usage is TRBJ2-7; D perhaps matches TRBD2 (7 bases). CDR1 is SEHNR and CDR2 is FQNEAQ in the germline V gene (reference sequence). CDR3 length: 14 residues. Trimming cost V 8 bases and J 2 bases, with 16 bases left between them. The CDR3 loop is CASRGGTTPYEQYF. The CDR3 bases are TGTGCCAGCCGAGGGGGGACTACTCCCTACGAGCAGTACTTC.

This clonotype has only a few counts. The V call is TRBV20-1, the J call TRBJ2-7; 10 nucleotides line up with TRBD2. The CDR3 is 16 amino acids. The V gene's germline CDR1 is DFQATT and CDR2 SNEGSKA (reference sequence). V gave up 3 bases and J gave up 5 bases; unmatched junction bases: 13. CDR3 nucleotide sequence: TGCAGTGCTAGCCGCCCTAGCGGGGGCCTAGACCACGAGCAGTACTTC. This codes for CSASRPSGGLDHEQYF.

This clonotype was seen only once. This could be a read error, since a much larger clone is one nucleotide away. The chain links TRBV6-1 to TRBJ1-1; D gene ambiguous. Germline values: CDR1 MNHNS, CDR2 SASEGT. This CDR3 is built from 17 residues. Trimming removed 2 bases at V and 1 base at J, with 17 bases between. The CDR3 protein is CASSETYWRATNTEAFF. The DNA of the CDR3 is TGTGCCAGCAGTGAAACCTACTGGAGAGCCACGAACACTGAAGCTTTCTTT.

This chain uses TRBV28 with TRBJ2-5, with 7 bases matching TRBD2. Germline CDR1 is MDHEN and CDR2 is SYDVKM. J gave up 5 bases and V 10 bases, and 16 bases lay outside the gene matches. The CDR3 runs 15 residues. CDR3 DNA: TGTGCCATCACCTCCGGGACTAAATCCTTCGAGACCCAGTACTTC. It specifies CAITSGTKSFETQYF.

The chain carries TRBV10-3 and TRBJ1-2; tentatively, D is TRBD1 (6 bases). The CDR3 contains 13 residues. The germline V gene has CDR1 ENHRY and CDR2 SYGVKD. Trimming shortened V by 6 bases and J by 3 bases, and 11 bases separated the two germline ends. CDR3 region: CAIRGGGDYGYTF. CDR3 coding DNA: TGTGCCATCAGGGGGGGGGGCGACTATGGCTACACCTTC.

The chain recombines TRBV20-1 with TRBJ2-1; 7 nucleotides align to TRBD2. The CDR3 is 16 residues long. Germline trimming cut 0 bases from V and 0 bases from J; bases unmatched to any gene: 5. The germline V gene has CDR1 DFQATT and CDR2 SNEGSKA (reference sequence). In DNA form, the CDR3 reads TGCAGTGCTAGAGACCCTAGCGGTAGCTCCTACAATGAGCAGTTCTTC. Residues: CSARDPSGSSYNEQFF.

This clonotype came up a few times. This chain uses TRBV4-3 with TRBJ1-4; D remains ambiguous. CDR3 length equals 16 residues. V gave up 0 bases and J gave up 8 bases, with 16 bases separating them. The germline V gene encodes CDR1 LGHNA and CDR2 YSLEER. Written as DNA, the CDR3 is TGCGCCAGCAGCCAAGACCAGACGGCGTGGGAGGAAAAACTGTTTTTT. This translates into CASSQDQTAWEEKLFF.

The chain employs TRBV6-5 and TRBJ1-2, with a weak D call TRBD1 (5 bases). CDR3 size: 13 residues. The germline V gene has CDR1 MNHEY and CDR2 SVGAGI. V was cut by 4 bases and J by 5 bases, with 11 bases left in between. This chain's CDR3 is CASSFPGFYGYTF. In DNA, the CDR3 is TGTGCCAGCAGTTTTCCAGGGTTTTATGGCTACACCTTC.

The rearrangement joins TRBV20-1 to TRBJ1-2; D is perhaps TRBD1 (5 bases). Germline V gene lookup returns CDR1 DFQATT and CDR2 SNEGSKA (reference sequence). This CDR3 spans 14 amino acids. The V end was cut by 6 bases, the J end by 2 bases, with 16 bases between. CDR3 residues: CSATTPRGNYGYTF. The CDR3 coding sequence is TGCAGTGCCACAACTCCACGGGGGAACTATGGCTACACCTTC.

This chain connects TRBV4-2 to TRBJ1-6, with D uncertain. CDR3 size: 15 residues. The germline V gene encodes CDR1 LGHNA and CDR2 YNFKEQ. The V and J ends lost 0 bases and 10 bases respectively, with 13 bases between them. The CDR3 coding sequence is TGTGCCAGCAGCCAAGAAGCGGAATCTTACTCACCCCTCCACTTT. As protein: CASSQEAESYSPLHF.

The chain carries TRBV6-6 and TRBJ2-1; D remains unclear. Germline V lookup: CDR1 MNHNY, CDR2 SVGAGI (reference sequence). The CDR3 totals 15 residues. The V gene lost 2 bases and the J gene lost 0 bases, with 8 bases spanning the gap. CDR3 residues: CASSYQYNSYNEQFF. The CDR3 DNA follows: TGTGCCAGCAGTTACCAATATAACTCCTACAATGAGCAGTTCTTC.

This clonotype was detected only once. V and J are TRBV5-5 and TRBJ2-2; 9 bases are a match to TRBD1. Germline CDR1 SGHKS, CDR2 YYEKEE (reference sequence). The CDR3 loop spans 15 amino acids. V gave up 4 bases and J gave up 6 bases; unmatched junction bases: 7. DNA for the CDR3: TGTGCCAGCAGCATGGGACAGGGTGCATCCGGGGAGCTGTTTTTT. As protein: CASSMGQGASGELFF.

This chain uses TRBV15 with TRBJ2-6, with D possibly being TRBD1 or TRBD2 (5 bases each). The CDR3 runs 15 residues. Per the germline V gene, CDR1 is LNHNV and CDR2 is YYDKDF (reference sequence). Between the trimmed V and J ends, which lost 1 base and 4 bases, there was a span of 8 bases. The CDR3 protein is CATSRAGTGANVLTF. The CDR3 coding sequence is TGTGCCACCAGCAGAGCCGGGACCGGGGCCAACGTCCTGACTTTC.

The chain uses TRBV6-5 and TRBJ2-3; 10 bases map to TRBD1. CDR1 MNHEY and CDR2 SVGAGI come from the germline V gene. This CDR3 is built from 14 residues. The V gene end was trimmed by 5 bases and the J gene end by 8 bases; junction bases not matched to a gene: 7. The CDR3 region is CASSDGQGGGTQYF. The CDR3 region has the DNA TGTGCCAGCAGTGACGGACAGGGGGGGGGTACGCAGTATTTT.